Listed below are T cell receptor beta chains from one sample, sequenced in a study of cytomegalovirus exposure and HLA in healthy donors. Generated by immunoSEQ multiplex PCR, the TCRdb table keeps only in-frame clones and is missing some. The table records 130,000 or so clones, less than 75% of them present only once. The sequencing sample was made of PBMCs. Receptors were obtained from a woman between 40 and 55 years old in good health and CMV-seropositive. CDR3s include the opening cysteine and the closing phenylalanine or tryptophan. Each record gives: V gene, J gene, clone size, D gene, CDR3 DNA, CDR3 protein. A D gene is named only where the DNA matches it firmly. Clone size, where shown, is once, few, many, or a class for clones that have expanded.

>TRBV28|TRBJ1-1|.|.
TGTGCCAGCAGAACCACTATTACTGGAGCTTTCTTT
CASRTTITGAFF
>TRBV7-2|TRBJ2-7|once|.
TGTGCCAGCAGCTTAGAGGCAGGGGGGCCCTACGAGCAGTACTTC
CASSLEAGGPYEQYF
>TRBV25-1|TRBJ1-2|.|TRBD1
TGTGCCAGCAGTGAAGACAGGGACGGGGGCTATGGCTACACCTTC
CASSEDRDGGYGYTF
>TRBV5-1|TRBJ1-1|.|TRBD1
TGCGCCAGCAGCTGGGACAGGGTCAACACTGAAGCTTTCTTT
CASSWDRVNTEAFF
>TRBV5-4|TRBJ1-4|.|TRBD1
TGCGCCAGCAGCCACCGGGACAGGGGGCTTACTAATGAAAAACTGTTTTTT
CASSHRDRGLTNEKLFF
>TRBV7-2|TRBJ1-1|few|.
TGTGCCAGCAGCGGAAGGGGCGGTTACACTGAAGCTTTCTTT
CASSGRGGYTEAFF
>TRBV10-3|TRBJ2-7|few|.
TGTGCCATCAGCGCCTCGGGTCGGCAGTACTTC
CAISASGRQYF
>TRBV19|TRBJ2-7|.|.
TGTGCCAGTAGTAATCCGAGACCTCGGGGGTACGAGCAGTACTTC
CASSNPRPRGYEQYF
>TRBV18|TRBJ2-1|once|.
TGTGCCAGCTCACCAGGCCTTTACAATGAGCAGTTCTTC
CASSPGLYNEQFF
>TRBV5-1|TRBJ2-5|few|TRBD2
TGCGCCAGCAGCGGCGCGAGCGGGACCAGGGAGACCCAGTACTTC
CASSGASGTRETQYF
>TRBV15|TRBJ1-5|once|TRBD1
TGTGCCACCAGTAGTCCCGGGACAGGGGCCCTTAAAGCTCAGCCCCAGCATTTT
CATSSPGTGALKAQPQHF